This T cell receptor beta chain was retrieved from a study of cytomegalovirus exposure and HLA in healthy donors. Overall study results and limits: Later analysis reportedly placed an Asian-associated ancestry cluster below the roughly 700-donor mean in N-insertions. Reportedly, diagnosis of cytomegalovirus status by the classifier showed high specificity and sensitivity.

As to this clone: Its antigen is not known.

The CDR3 contains 15 residues. Primers included in the PCR were 60 Vbeta and 13 Jbeta primers. The repertoire was sequenced with immunoSEQ multiplex PCR; TCRdb's copy has only in-frame clones and lacks some. This table has around 190,000 clones, about nine tenths appearing once. V usage is TRBV1 and J usage is TRBJ2-7; the table's D call TRBD2 went unverified against the DNA. TRBV1 constitutes a pseudogene. This clonotype was sampled from a boy aged 2 to 10 in good health and CMV-seronegative. Sequencing input: PBMCs. Here the CDR3 reads CTSSQETSGWYEQYF. The CDR3 DNA follows: TGCACCAGCAGCCAAGAAACTAGCGGGTGGTACGAGCAGTACTTC.